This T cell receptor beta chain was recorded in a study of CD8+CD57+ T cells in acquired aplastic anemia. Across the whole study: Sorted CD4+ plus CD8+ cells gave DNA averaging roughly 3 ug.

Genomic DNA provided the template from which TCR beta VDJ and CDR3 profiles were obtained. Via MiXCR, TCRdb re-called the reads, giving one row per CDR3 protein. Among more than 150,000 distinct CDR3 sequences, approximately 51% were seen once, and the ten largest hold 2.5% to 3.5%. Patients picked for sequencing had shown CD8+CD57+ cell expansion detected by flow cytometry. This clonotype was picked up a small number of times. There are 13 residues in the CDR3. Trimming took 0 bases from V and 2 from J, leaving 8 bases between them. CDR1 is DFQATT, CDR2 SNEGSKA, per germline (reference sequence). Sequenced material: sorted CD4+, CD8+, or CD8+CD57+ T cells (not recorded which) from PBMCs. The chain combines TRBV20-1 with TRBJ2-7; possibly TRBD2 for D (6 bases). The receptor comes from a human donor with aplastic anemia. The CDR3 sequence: CSAREEGPYEQYF. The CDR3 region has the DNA TGCAGTGCTAGAGAGGAGGGTCCCTACGAGCAGTACTTC.